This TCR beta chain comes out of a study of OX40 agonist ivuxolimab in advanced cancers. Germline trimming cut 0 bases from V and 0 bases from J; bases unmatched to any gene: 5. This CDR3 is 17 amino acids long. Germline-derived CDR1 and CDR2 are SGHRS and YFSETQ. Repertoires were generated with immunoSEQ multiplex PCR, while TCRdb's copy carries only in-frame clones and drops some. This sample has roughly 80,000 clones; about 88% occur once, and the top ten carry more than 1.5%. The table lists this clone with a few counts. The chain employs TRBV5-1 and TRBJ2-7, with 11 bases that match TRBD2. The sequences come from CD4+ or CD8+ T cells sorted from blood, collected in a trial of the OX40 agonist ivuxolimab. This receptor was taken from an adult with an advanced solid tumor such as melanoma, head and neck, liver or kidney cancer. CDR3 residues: CASSLVTSGTSSYEQYF. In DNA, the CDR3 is TGCGCCAGCAGCTTGGTGACTAGCGGGACGAGCTCCTACGAGCAGTACTTC.